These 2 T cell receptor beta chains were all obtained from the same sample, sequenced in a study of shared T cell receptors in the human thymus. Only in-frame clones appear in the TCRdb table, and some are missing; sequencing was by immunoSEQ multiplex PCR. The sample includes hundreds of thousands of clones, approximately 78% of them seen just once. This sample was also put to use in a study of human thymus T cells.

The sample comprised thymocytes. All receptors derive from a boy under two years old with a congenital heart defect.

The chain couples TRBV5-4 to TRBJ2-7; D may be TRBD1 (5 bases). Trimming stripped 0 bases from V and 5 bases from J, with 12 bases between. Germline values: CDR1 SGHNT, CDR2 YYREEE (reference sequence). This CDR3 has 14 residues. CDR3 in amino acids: CASSLGSGKDEQYF. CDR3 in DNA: TGTGCCAGCAGCTTGGGATCAGGGAAAGACGAGCAGTACTTC.

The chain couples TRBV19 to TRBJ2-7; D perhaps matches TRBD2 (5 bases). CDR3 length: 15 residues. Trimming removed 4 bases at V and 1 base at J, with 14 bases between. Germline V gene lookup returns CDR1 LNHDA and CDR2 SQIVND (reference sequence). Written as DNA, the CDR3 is TGTGCCAGTAGTACCCGACGGACTGAGTCCTACGAGCAGTACTTC. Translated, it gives CASSTRRTESYEQYF. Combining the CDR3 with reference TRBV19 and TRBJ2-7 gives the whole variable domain DGGITQSPKYLFRKEGQNVTLSCEQNLNHDAMYWYRQDPGQGLRLIYYSQIVNDFQKGDIAEGYSVSREKKESFPLTVTSAQKNPTAFYLCASSTRRTESYEQYFGPGTRLTVT.